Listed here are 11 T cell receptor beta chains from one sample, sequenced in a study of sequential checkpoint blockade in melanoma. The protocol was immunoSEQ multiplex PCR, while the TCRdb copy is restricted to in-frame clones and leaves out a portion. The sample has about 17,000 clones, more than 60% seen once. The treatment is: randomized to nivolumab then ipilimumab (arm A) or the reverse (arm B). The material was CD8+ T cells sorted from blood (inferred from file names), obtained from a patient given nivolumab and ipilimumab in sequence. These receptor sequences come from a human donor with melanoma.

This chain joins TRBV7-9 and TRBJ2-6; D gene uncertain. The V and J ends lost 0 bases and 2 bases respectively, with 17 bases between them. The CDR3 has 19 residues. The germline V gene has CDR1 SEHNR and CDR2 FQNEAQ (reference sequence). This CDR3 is CASSLAQAGNLPGANVLTF. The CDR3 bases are TGTGCCAGCAGCTTAGCCCAGGCCGGTAACTTACCTGGGGCCAACGTCCTGACTTTC.

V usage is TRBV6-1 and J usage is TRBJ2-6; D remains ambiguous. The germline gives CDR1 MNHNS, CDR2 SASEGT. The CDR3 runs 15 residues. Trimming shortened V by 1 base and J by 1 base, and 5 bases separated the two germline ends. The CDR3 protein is CASSEEASGANVLTF. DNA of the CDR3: TGTGCCAGCAGTGAAGAAGCTTCTGGGGCCAACGTCCTGACTTTC.

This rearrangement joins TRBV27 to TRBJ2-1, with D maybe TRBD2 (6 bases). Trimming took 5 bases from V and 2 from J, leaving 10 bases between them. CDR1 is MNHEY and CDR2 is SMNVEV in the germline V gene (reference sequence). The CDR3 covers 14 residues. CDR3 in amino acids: CASSRGGTYNEQFF. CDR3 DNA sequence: TGTGCCAGCAGTCGGGGCGGGACCTACAATGAGCAGTTCTTC.

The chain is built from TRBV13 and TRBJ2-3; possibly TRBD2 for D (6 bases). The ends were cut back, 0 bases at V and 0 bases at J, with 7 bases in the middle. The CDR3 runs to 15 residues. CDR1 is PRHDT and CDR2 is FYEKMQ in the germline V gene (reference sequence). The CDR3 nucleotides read TGTGCCAGCAGCTTAGGTGGGACTAGCACAGATACGCAGTATTTT. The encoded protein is CASSLGGTSTDTQYF.

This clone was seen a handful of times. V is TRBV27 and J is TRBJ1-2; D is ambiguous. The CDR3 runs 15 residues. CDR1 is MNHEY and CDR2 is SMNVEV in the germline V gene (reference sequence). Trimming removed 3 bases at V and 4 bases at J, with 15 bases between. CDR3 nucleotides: TGTGCCAGCAGTTTTAGCCTCAGAGGACTCTATGGCTACACCTTC. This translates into CASSFSLRGLYGYTF.

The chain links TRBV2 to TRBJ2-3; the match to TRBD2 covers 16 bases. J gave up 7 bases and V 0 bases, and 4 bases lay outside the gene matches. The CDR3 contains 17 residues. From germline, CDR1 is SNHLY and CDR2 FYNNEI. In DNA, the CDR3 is TGTGCCAGCAGTGAAGCGGGACTAGCGGGGGGGCGACATACGCAGTATTTT. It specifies CASSEAGLAGGRHTQYF.

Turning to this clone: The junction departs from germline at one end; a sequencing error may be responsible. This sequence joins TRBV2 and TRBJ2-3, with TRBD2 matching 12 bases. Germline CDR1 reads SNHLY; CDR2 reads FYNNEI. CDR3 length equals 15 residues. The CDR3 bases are TGTGCCAGCCAGAGTACTAGCGGGGGGTCGGATATGCAGTATTTT. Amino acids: CASQSTSGGSDMQYF.

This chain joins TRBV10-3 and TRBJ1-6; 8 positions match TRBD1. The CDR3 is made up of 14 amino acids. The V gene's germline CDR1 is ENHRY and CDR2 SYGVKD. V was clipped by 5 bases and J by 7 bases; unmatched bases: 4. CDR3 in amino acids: CAISPGGENSPLHF. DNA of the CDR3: TGTGCCATCAGTCCAGGGGGCGAGAATTCACCCCTCCACTTT.

The CDR3 protein is CASSRQTAPDNSPLHF. The CDR3 DNA follows: TGTGCCAGCAGTCGCCAGACAGCCCCCGATAATTCACCCCTCCACTTT. This chain links TRBV6-9 with TRBJ1-6, with D perhaps matching TRBD1 (5 bases). Looked up from germline, CDR1 is MNHGY and CDR2 is SVAAGI. The CDR3 sequence is 16 residues long. V dropped 5 bases and J dropped 5 bases, with 16 bases sitting between them.

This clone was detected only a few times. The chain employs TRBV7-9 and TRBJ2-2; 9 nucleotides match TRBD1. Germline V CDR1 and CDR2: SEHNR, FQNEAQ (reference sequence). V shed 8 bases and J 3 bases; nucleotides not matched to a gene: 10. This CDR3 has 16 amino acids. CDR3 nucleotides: TGTGCCAGCCGAGGACAGGGGCGTTATCACACCGGGGAGCTGTTTTTT. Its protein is CASRGQGRYHTGELFF.

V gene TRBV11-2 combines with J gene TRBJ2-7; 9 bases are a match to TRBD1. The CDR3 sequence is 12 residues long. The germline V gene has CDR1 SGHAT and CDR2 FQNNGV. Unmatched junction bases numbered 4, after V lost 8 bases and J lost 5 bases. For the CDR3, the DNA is TGTGCCAGCGGAGGACAGGGGAACGAGCAGTACTTC. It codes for CASGGQGNEQYF.